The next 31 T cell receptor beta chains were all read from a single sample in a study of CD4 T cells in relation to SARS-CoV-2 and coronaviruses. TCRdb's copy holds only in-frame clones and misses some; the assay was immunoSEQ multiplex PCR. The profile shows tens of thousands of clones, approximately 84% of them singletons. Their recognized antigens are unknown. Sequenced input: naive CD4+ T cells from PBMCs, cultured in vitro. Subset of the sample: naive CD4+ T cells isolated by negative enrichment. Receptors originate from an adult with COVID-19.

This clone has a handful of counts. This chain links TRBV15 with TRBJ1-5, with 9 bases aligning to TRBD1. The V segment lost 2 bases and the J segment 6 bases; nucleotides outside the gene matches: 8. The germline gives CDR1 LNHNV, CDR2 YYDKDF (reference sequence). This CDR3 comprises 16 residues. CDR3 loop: CATSRRTGDITQPQHF. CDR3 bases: TGTGCCACCAGCAGACGGACAGGGGATATCACTCAGCCCCAGCATTTT.

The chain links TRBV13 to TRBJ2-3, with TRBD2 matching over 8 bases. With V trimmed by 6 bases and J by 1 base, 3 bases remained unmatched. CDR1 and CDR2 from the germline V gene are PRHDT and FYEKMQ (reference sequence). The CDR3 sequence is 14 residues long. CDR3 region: CASRATSGTDTQYF. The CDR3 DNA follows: TGTGCCAGCAGAGCGACTAGCGGCACAGATACGCAGTATTTT.

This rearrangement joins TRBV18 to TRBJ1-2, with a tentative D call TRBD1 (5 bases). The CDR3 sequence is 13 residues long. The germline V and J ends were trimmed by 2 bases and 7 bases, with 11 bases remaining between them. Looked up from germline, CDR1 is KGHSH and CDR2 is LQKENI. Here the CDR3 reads CASSPGAGGGYTF. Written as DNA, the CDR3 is TGTGCCAGCTCACCAGGGGCGGGAGGTGGCTACACCTTC.

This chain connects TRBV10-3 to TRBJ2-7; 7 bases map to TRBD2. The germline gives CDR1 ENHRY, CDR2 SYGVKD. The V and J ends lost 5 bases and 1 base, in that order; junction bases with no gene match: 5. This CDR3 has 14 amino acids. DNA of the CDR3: TGTGCCATCAGTTGGTCTAGCGGTTCCTACGAGCAGTACTTC. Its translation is CAISWSSGSYEQYF.

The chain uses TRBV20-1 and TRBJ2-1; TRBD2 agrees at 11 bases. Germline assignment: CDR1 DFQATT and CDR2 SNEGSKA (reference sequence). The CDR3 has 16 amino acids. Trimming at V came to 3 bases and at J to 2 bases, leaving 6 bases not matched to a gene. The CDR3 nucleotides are TGCAGTGCTAGTTCTATAGCGGGAGGGCCCTACAATGAGCAGTTCTTC. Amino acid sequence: CSASSIAGGPYNEQFF.

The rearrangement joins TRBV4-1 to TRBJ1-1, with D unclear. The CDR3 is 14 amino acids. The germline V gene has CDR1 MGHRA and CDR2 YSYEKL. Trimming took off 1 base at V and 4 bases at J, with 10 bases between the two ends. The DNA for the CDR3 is TGCGCCAGCAGCCAAGTTCCGGGAGCCACTGAAGCTTTCTTT. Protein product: CASSQVPGATEAFF.

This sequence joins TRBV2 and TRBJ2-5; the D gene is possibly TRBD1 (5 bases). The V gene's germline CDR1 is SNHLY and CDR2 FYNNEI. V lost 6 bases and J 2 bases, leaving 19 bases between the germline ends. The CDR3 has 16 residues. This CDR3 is CASRIGQGRGQETQYF. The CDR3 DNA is TGTGCCAGCAGGATAGGGCAGGGAAGGGGACAAGAGACCCAGTACTTC.

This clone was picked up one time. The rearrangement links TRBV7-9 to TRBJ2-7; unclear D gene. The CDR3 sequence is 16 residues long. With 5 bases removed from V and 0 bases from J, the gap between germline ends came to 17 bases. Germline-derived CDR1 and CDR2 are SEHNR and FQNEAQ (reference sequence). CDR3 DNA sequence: TGTGCCAGCAGCCCGCCCTTCCGTACCAGCTCCTACGAGCAGTACTTC. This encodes CASSPPFRTSSYEQYF.

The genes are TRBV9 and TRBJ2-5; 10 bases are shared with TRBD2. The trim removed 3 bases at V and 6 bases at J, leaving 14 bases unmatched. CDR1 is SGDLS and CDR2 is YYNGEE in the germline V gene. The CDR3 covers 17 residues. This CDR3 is CASSASPSGTSDQTQYF. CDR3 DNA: TGTGCCAGCAGCGCGTCACCTTCCGGGACTAGCGACCAGACCCAGTACTTC.

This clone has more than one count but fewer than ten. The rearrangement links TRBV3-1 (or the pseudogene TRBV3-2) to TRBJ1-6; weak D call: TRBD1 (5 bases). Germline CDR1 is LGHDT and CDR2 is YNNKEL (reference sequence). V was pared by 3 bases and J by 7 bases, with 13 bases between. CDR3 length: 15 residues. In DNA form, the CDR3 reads TGTGCCAGCAGCCAGTTCGGGACCCAGAATTCACCCCTCCACTTT. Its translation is CASSQFGTQNSPLHF.

CDR3 region: CATSETAGTNKNIQYF. The CDR3 coding sequence is TGTGCCACCAGTGAGACTGCCGGGACAAACAAAAACATTCAGTACTTC. The rearrangement uses TRBV24-1 and TRBJ2-4, with D possibly TRBD1 on 6 matching bases. V lost 4 bases and J lost 3, with 15 bases in between. The CDR3 covers 16 residues. CDR1 and CDR2 from the germline V gene are KGHDR and SFDVKD.

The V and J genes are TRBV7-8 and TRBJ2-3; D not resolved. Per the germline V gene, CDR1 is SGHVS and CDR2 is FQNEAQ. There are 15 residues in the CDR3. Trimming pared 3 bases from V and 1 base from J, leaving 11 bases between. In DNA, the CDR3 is TGTGCCAGCAGCTTCCCGCTAGGGCGCACAGATACGCAGTATTTT. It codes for CASSFPLGRTDTQYF.

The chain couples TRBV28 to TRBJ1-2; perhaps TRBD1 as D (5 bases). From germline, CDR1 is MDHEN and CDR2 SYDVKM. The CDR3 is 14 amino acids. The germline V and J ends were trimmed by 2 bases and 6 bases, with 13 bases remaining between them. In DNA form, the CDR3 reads TGTGCCAGCAGTTTAATCCTACCGACAGATGGCTACACCTTC. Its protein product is CASSLILPTDGYTF.

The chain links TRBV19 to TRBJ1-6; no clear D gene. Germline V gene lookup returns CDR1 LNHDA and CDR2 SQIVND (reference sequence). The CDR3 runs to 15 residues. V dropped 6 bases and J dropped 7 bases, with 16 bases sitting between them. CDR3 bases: TGTGCCAGTAGAAGCACCGCGATGGGCAATTCACCCCTCCACTTT. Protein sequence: CASRSTAMGNSPLHF.

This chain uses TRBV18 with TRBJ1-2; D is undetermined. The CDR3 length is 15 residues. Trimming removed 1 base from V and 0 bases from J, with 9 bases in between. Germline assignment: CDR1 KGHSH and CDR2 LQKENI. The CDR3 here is CASSPQGEANYGYTF. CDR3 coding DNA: TGTGCCAGCTCACCACAGGGAGAAGCTAACTATGGCTACACCTTC. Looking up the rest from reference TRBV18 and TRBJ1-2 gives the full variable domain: NAGVMQNPRHLVRRRGQEARLRCSPMKGHSHVYWYRQLPEEGLKFMVYLQKENIIDESGMPKERFSAEFPKEGPSILRIQQVVRGDSAAYFCASSPQGEANYGYTFGSGTRLTVV.

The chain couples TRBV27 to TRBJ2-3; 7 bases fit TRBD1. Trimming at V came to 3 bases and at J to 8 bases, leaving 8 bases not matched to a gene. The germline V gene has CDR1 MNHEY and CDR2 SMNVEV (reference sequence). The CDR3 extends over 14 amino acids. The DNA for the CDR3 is TGTGCCAGCAGTTTCGTACAGGGGAACGCTACGCAGTATTTT. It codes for CASSFVQGNATQYF.

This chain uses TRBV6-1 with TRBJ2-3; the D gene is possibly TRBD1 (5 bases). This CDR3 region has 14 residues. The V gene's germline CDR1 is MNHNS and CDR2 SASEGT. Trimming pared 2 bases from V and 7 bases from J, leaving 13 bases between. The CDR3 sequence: CASSERGTRNTQYF. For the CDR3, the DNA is TGTGCCAGCAGTGAAAGGGGTACGAGGAATACGCAGTATTTT.

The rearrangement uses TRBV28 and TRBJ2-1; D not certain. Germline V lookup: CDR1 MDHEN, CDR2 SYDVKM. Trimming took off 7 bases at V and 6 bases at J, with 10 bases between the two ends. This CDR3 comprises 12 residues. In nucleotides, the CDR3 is TGTGCCAGCAACGAAGCCGTCAATGAGCAGTTCTTC. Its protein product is CASNEAVNEQFF. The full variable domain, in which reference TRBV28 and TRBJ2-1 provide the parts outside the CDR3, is DVKVTQSSRYLVKRTGEKVFLECVQDMDHENMFWYRQDPGLGLRLIYFSYDVKMKEKGDIPEGYSVSREKKERFSLILESASTNQTSMYLCASNEAVNEQFFGPGTRLTVL.

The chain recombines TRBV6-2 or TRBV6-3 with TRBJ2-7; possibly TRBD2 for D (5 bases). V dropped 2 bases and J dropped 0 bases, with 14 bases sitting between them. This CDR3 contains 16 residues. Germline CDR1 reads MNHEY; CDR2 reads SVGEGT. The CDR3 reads CASSYTSGALSYEQYF. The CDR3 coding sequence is TGTGCCAGCAGTTACACGAGCGGAGCGCTCTCCTACGAGCAGTACTTC.

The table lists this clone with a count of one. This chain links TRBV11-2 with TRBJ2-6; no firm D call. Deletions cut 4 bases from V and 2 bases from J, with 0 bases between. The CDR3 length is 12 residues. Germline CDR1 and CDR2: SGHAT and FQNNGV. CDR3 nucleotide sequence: TGTGCCAGCAGCTCTGGGGCCAACGTCCTGACTTTC. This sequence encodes CASSSGANVLTF. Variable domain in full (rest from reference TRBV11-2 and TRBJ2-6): EAGVAQSPRYKIIEKRQSVAFWCNPISGHATLYWYQQILGQGPKLLIQFQNNGVVDDSQLPKDRFSAERLKGVDSTLKIQPAKLEDSAVYLCASSSGANVLTFGAGSRLTVL.

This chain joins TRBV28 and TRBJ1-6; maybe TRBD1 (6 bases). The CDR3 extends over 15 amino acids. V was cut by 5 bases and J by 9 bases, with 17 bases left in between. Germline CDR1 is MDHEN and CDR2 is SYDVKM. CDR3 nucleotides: TGTGCCAGCAGTGCCTCACAGGGCTCGGGTTCACCCCTCCACTTT. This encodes CASSASQGSGSPLHF.

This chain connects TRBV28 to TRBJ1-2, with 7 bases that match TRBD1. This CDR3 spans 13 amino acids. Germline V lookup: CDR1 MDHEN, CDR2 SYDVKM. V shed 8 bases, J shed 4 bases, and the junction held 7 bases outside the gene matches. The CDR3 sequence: CASRLTGPYGYTF. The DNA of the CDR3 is TGTGCCAGCCGCCTGACAGGGCCCTATGGCTACACCTTC.

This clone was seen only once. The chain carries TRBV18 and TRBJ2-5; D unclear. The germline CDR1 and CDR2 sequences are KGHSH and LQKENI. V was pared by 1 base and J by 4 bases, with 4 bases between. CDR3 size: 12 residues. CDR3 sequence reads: CASSPQGETQYF. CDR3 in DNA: TGTGCCAGCTCACCACAGGGAGAGACCCAGTACTTC.

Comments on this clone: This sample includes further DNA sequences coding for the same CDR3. The CDR3 sequence is CASSSGLAGVNEQFF. The CDR3 DNA reads as TGTGCCAGCAGTTCCGGACTAGCGGGAGTAAATGAGCAGTTCTTC. The rearrangement uses TRBV6-5 and TRBJ2-1; TRBD2 agrees at 13 bases. The germline V gene has CDR1 MNHEY and CDR2 SVGAGI. The trim removed 4 bases at V and 7 bases at J, leaving 4 bases unmatched. This CDR3 has 15 residues.

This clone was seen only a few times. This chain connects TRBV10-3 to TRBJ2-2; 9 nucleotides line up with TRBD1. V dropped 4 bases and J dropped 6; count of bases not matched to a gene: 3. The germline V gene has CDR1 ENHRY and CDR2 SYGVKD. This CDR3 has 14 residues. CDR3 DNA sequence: TGTGCCATCAGTGGGACAGGGGAAGCCGGGGAGCTGTTTTTT. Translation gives CAISGTGEAGELFF.

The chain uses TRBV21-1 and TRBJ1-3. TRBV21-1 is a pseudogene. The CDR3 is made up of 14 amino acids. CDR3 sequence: CASSKTTVGNTIYF. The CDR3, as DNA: TGTGCCAGCAGCAAAACAACGGTTGGAAACACCATATATTTT.

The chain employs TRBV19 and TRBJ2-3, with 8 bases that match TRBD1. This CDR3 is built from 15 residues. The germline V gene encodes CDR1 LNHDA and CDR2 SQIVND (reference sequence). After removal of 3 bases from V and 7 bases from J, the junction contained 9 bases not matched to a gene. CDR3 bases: TGTGCCAGTAGTATCAGGGGGCCCCTTCAAAATACGCAGTATTTT. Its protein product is CASSIRGPLQNTQYF. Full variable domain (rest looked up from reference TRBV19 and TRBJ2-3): DGGITQSPKYLFRKEGQNVTLSCEQNLNHDAMYWYRQDPGQGLRLIYYSQIVNDFQKGDIAEGYSVSREKKESFPLTVTSAQKNPTAFYLCASSIRGPLQNTQYFGPGTRLTVL.

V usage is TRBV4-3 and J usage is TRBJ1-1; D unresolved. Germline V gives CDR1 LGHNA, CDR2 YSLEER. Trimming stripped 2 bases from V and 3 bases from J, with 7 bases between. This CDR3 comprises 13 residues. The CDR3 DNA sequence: TGCGCCAGCAGCCAAAGGAGGGACACTGAAGCTTTCTTT. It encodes CASSQRRDTEAFF.

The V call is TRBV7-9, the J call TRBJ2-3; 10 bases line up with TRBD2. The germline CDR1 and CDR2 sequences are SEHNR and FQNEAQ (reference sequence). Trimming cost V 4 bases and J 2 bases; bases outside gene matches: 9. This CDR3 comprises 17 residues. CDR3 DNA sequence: TGTGCCAGCAGCTCAAAACGGACTAGCGGACTCACAGATACGCAGTATTTT. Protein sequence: CASSSKRTSGLTDTQYF. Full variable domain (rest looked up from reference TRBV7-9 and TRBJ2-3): DTGVSQNPRHKITKRGQNVTFRCDPISEHNRLYWYRQTLGQGPEFLTYFQNEAQLEKSRLLSDRFSAERPKGSFSTLEIQRTEQGDSAMYLCASSSKRTSGLTDTQYFGPGTRLTVL.

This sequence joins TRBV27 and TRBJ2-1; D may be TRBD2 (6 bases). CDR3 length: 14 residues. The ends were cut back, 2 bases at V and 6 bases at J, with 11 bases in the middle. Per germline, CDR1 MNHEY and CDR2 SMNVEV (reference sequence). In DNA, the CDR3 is TGTGCCAGCAGTTTACGGACTAACGTCAATGAGCAGTTCTTC. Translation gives CASSLRTNVNEQFF.

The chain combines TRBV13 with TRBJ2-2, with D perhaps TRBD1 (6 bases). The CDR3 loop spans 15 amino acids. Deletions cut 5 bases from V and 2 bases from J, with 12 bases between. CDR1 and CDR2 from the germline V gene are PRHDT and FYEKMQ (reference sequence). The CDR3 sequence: CASSPRTDNTGELFF. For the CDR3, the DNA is TGTGCCAGCAGCCCCAGGACAGATAACACCGGGGAGCTGTTTTTT.